Included here is one T cell receptor (beta chain) sequence, with context. The data were produced by immunoSEQ multiplex PCR, yet TCRdb's version contains in-frame clones alone and is incomplete. Found here are 230,000 or so clones, 89% of them singletons; the top ten hold 4% to 5%. This record comes from a study of blood T cell repertoires in COVID-19. The CDR3 loop spans 15 amino acids. The J segment lost 9 bases and the V segment lost 0 bases, leaving 9 bases of the junction unmatched. Germline loops: CDR1 SGHTS, CDR2 YDEGEE. The chain couples TRBV5-8 to TRBJ2-1, with 7 bases lining up with TRBD2. This TCR was sampled from a woman aged 40 to 49 who had recovered from COVID-19. The sample taken for sequencing was peripheral blood. The CDR3 region has the DNA TGTGCCAGCAGCTTGGCGGTCCTGGGAGGGATTGAGCAGTTCTTC. This sequence encodes CASSLAVLGGIEQFF.